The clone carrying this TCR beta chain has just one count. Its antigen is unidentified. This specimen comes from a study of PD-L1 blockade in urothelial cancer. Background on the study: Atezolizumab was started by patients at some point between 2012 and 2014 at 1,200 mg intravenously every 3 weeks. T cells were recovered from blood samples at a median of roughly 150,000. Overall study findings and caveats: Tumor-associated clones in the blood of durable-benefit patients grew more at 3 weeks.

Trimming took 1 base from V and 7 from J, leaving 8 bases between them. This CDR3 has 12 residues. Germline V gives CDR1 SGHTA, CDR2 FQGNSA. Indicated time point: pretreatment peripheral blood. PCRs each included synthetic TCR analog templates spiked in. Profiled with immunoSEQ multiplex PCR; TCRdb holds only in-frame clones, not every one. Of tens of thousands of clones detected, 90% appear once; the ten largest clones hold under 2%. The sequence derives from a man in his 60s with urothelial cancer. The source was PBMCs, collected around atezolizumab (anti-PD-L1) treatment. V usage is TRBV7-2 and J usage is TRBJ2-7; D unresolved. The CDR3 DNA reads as TGTGCCAGCAGCTTAGTCTCCAGGGAGCAGTACTTC. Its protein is CASSLVSREQYF.